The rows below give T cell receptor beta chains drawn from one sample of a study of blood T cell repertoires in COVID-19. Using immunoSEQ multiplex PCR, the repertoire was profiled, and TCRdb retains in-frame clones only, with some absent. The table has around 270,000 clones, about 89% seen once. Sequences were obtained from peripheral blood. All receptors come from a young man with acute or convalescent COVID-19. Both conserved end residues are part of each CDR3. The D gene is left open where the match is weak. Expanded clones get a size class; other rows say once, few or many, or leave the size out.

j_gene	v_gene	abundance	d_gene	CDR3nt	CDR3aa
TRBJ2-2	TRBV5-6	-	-	TGTGCCAGCAGCTTGGTGGTAGGGGTCGGGGAGCTGTTTTTT	CASSLVVGVGELFF
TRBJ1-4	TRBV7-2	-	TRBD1	TGTGCCAGCAGCCGTCCGGGACAGGGGGGAGAAAAACTGTTTTTT	CASSRPGQGGEKLFF
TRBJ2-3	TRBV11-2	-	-	TGTGCCAGCAGGAGAGGCCGTCAGGGGAATACGCAGTATTTT	CASRRGRQGNTQYF
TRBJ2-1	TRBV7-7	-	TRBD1	TGTGCTAGCAGCGACCAGGGGGCTCGTTACAATGAGCAGTTCTTC	CASSDQGARYNEQFF
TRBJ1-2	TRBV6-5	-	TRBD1	TGTGCCAGCAGTTATTATGCAGGGGGACCGCGGGGCTACACCTTC	CASSYYAGGPRGYTF
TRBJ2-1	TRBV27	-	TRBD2	TGTGCCAGCAGTTCGCGGAGCGGGAGTAATAAGGAGCAGTTCTTC	CASSSRSGSNKEQFF
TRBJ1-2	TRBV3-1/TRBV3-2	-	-	TGTGCCAGCAGCCTCGGGTGGGGGACACTTCATGGCTACACCTTC	CASSLGWGTLHGYTF
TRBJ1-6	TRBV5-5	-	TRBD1	TGTGCCAGCAGCCTGGGACAGGGGAACAATTCACCCCTCCACTTT	CASSLGQGNNSPLHF
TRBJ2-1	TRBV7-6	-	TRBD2	TGTGCCAGCAGCTTAGTTCCAGCGGGAGGGCCTAGGAATGAGCAGTTCTTC	CASSLVPAGGPRNEQFF
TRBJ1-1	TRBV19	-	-	TGTGCCAGTAATGAGGGATATAGGACTGAAGCTTTCTTT	CASNEGYRTEAFF
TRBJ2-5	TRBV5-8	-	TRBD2	TGTGCCAGCCTACTCCTTCTCGGGGTTAGCGGGGGCCGAGGAGAGACCCAGTACTTC	CASLLLLGVSGGRGETQYF
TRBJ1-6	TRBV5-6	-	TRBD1	TGTGCCAGCAGCTTGGTCGACAGGGGTGGGTCACCCCTCCACTTT	CASSLVDRGGSPLHF
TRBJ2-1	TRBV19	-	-	TGTGCCAGTGGAACTAGCATTTACAATGAGCAGTTCTTC	CASGTSIYNEQFF
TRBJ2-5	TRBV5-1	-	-	TGCGCCAGCAGCTTTTCCTGGGGGCAACAAGAGACCCAGTACTTC	CASSFSWGQQETQYF
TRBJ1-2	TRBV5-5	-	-	TGTGCCAGCAGCTTGGGGAGCTCGGGGGGCTACACCTTC	CASSLGSSGGYTF
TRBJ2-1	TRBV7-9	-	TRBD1	TGTGCCAGCAGCCCCGGACAGGGGGCGTTTAGTGAGCAGTTCTTC	CASSPGQGAFSEQFF
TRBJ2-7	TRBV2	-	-	TGTGCCAGCAGTAGAACAGGGTACGAGCAGTACTTC	CASSRTGYEQYF
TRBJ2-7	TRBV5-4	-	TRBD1	TGTGCCAGCAGCACGGGACAGGGGTTGTACGAGCAGTACTTC	CASSTGQGLYEQYF
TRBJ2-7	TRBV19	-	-	TGTGCCAGTAGTATAAAAAGGGCGGGAGAGCAGTACTTC	CASSIKRAGEQYF
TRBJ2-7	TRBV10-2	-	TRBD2	TGCGCCAGCAGTGATCGGCGGGGGATGGACGAGCAGTACTTC	CASSDRRGMDEQYF
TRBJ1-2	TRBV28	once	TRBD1	TGTGCCAGCAGTCCGATCCGGGACAGTCCGGGCTATGGCTACACCTTC	CASSPIRDSPGYGYTF
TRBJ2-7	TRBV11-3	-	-	TGTGCCAGCAGCTTAGTCAGGGGCTACGAGCAGTACTTC	CASSLVRGYEQYF